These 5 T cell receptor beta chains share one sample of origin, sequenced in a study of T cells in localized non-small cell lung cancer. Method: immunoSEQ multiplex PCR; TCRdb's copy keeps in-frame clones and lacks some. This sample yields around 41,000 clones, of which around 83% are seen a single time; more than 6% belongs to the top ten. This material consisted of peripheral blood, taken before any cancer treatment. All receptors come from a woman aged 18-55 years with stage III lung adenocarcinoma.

CDR3 protein: CANMITSYEQYF. The CDR3 nucleotides read TGTGCCAACATGATCACCTCCTACGAGCAGTACTTC. The chain has TRBV2 and TRBJ2-7; no reliable D call. CDR1 SNHLY and CDR2 FYNNEI come from the germline V gene. V gave up 10 bases and J gave up 0 bases, with 10 bases separating them. The CDR3 covers 12 residues.

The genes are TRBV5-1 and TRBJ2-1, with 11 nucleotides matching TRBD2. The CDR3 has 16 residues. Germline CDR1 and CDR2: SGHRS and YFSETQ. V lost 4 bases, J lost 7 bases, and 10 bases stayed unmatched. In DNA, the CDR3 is TGCGCCAGCAGCCCAACCACTAGCGGGGGAGGGAATGAGCAGTTCTTC. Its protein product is CASSPTTSGGGNEQFF.

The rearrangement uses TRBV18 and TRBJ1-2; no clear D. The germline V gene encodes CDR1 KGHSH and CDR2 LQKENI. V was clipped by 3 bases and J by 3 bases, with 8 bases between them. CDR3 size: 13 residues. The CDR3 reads CASSPNEDYGYTF. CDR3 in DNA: TGTGCCAGCTCACCGAACGAGGACTATGGCTACACCTTC. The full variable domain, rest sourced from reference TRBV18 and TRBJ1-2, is NAGVMQNPRHLVRRRGQEARLRCSPMKGHSHVYWYRQLPEEGLKFMVYLQKENIIDESGMPKERFSAEFPKEGPSILRIQQVVRGDSAAYFCASSPNEDYGYTFGSGTRLTVV.

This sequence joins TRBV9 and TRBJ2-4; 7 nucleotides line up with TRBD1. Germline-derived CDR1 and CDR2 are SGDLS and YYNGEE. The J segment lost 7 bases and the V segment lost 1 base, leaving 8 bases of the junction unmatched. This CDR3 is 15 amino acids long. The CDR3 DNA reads TGTGCCAGCAGCGTATTGCCTGACAGGGATAACATTCAGTACTTC. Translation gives CASSVLPDRDNIQYF.

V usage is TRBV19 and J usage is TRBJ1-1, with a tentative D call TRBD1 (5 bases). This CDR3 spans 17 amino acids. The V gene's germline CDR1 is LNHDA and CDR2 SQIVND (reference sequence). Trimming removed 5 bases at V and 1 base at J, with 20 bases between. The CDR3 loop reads CASSASRGAERNTEAFF. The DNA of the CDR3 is TGTGCCAGTAGTGCCTCCCGCGGGGCTGAGCGGAACACTGAAGCTTTCTTT.